Included here is one TCR delta chain sequence, with context. The sample is drawn from a study of gamma-delta T cells after stem cell transplantation. TCRdb re-called clones from the RT-PCR reads via CATT. The data show about 11,000 delta-chain clones, about two fifths seen once. Germline V gives CDR1 TSWWSYY, CDR2 QGS. J lost 0 bases, V lost 2 bases, and 16 bases had no gene match. The CDR3 extends over 24 amino acids. V usage is TRDV1 and J usage is TRDJ3, with 13 bases matching TRDD3. The specimen sequenced was gamma-delta T cells. The clonotype comes from a human donor. It is not recorded whose cells these are; they may come from a transplant donor. CDR3 protein: CALGEKGPQYWGIRSSWDTRQMFF. For the CDR3, the DNA is TGTGCTCTTGGGGAAAAGGGTCCCCAATACTGGGGGATACGAAGCTCCTGGGACACCCGACAGATGTTTTTC.